One sample yielded the 13 T cell receptor beta chains listed below, sequenced in a study of blood T cell repertoires in COVID-19. The protocol was immunoSEQ multiplex PCR, while the TCRdb copy is restricted to in-frame clones and leaves out a portion. The sample consists of nearly 250,000 clones, approximately 89% of them appearing once. Sequencing was performed on peripheral blood. The receptors were gathered from an older woman who had recovered from COVID-19.

This clone was seen a few times. This CDR3 is CASSYLRGSDNYGYTF. The CDR3 DNA sequence: TGTGCCAGCAGTTACCTCCGGGGGTCAGATAACTATGGCTACACCTTC. The gene calls are TRBV6-5 and TRBJ1-2; TRBD1 is a possible D gene (5 bases). Germline loops: CDR1 MNHEY, CDR2 SVGAGI. With 2 bases removed from V and 1 base from J, the gap between germline ends came to 14 bases. The CDR3 has 16 amino acids.

V usage is TRBV11-2 and J usage is TRBJ1-4, with TRBD1 as a possible D gene (6 bases). The ends were cut back, 5 bases at V and 2 bases at J, with 15 bases in the middle. Per the germline V gene, CDR1 is SGHAT and CDR2 is FQNNGV. This CDR3 has 16 residues. CDR3 in DNA: TGTGCCAGCAGCCCGAGGGGGGGGCTCACTAATGAAAAACTGTTTTTT. It codes for CASSPRGGLTNEKLFF.

The J gene is TRBJ2-5, the V gene TRBV3-1 (or the pseudogene TRBV3-2); TRBD1 matches 10 bases. The ends lost 4 bases at V and 7 bases at J; junction bases unmatched: 9. The CDR3 runs to 15 residues. Germline V gives CDR1 LGHDT, CDR2 YNNKEL (reference sequence). This chain's CDR3 is CASSPTGTGARTQYF. In DNA form, the CDR3 reads TGTGCCAGCAGCCCAACCGGGACAGGGGCCCGGACCCAGTACTTC.

The rearrangement joins TRBV7-9 to TRBJ2-7; TRBD2 agrees at 9 bases. V lost 5 bases and J lost 0; bases outside the gene matches: 8. The CDR3 is 16 amino acids. Looked up from germline, CDR1 is SEHNR and CDR2 is FQNEAQ (reference sequence). This CDR3 is CASSPPLAGSSYEQYF. The CDR3, as DNA: TGTGCCAGCAGCCCGCCCCTAGCGGGGAGCTCCTACGAGCAGTACTTC.

This clone turned up a few times. This sequence joins TRBV5-1 and TRBJ2-1; 7 bases line up with TRBD2. This CDR3 contains 15 residues. V was clipped by 0 bases and J by 10 bases; unmatched bases: 10. From germline, CDR1 is SGHRS and CDR2 YFSETQ. The CDR3 DNA sequence: TGCGCCAGCAGCTTGGGAGCGGGGACTGGGGGAGAGCAGTTCTTC. It encodes CASSLGAGTGGEQFF.

The sample holds one count of this clone. This chain connects TRBV12-3 or TRBV12-4 to TRBJ2-1; D is perhaps TRBD2 (6 bases). This CDR3 spans 12 amino acids. Trimming took 7 bases from V and 9 from J, leaving 13 bases between them. CDR3 DNA: TGTGCCAGCACTACCGGGACTTTTGAGCAGTTCTTC. It translates to CASTTGTFEQFF.

The chain couples TRBV25-1 to TRBJ1-4; the D is unclear. The CDR3 spans 14 residues. Trimming removed 1 base from V and 8 bases from J, with 11 bases in between. In germline, CDR1 is MGHDK, CDR2 SYGVNS. Here the CDR3 DNA reads TGTGCCAGCAGTGAATTTGGGGAGGGCGAAAAACTGTTTTTT. This sequence encodes CASSEFGEGEKLFF.

V and J are TRBV28 and TRBJ2-5, with D perhaps TRBD2 (7 bases). CDR1 is MDHEN, CDR2 SYDVKM, per germline. The CDR3 loop spans 16 amino acids. V gave up 5 bases and J gave up 1 base, with 17 bases separating them. CDR3 sequence (DNA): TGTGCCAGCAGTACGCCCGGGGGGCGAACCCAAGAGACCCAGTACTTC. It is translated as CASSTPGGRTQETQYF.

This clone showed up many times. The CDR3: CAWITGTGLGYEQYF. The CDR3 DNA sequence: TGTGCCTGGATAACCGGGACAGGGCTGGGGTACGAGCAGTACTTC. V gene TRBV30 combines with J gene TRBJ2-7; 9 bases agree with TRBD1. Germline CDR1 is GTSNPN and CDR2 is SVGIG (reference sequence). V shed 4 bases and J 4 bases; nucleotides not matched to a gene: 11. This CDR3 contains 15 residues.

The gene calls are TRBV21-1 and TRBJ2-5; the table's D call TRBD2 went unverified against the DNA. TRBV21-1 is classified as a pseudogene. This CDR3 spans 15 amino acids. The CDR3 protein is CASSKRRGWGETQYF. CDR3 in DNA: TGTGCCAGCAGCAAAAGGAGGGGTTGGGGCGAGACCCAGTACTTC.

The chain links TRBV9 to TRBJ1-2, with 7 bases fitting TRBD1. CDR1 is SGDLS, CDR2 YYNGEE, per germline. V dropped 5 bases and J dropped 4; count of bases not matched to a gene: 5. CDR3 size: 13 residues. CDR3: CASRRSGGYGYTF. The CDR3, as DNA: TGTGCCAGCAGGCGTTCAGGGGGCTATGGCTACACCTTC.

The gene calls are TRBV11-3 and TRBJ2-1; maybe TRBD2 (7 bases). The V end lost 3 bases, the J end lost 5 bases, and 11 bases lay between the germline ends. Germline CDR1 reads SGHNT; CDR2 reads YENEEA. The CDR3 runs 14 residues. As DNA, the CDR3 is TGTGCCAGCAGCTTTGGGGGGGCTGACAATGAGCAGTTCTTC. Residues: CASSFGGADNEQFF.

The rearrangement uses TRBV28 and TRBJ2-5; 7 positions agree with TRBD1. J gave up 3 bases and V 5 bases, and 9 bases lay outside the gene matches. The CDR3 loop spans 15 amino acids. Germline CDR1 reads MDHEN; CDR2 reads SYDVKM. The DNA for the CDR3 is TGTGCCAGCAGTGGATCTTACAGGGGAGAAGAGACCCAGTACTTC. Amino acid sequence: CASSGSYRGEETQYF.